This TCR beta chain was retrieved from a study of T-cell reconstitution after alpha-beta-depleted transplantation in children. This clonotype has ten or more counts. Its antigen is undetermined. Trimming at V came to 0 bases and at J to 4 bases, leaving 7 bases not matched to a gene. Per germline, CDR1 SGHDN and CDR2 FVKESK. The CDR3 extends over 16 amino acids. Study-level findings and limits: By about two months after transplant, alpha-beta T cells reportedly arose from several hundred graft clones that had expanded. Hyperexpanded clones declined; after one year, newly produced T cells mostly supplied diversity. Day-60 TCRbeta diversity that was high in some patients was derived from surviving recipient T cells and thymic progenitors.

Molecular barcoding with unique molecular identifiers was used for the TCRbeta library. TCRdb processed the PCR reads anew with MiXCR; each CDR3 protein has one entry. The table shows some 200,000 distinct CDR3 sequences, with about 6% occurring only once. The rearrangement uses TRBV14 and TRBJ2-3; 7 nucleotides align to TRBD1. The sequence came from a girl under three years old with combined immunodeficiency, due to receive a stem cell transplant. The source material was PBMCs, sampled before TCRalphabeta/CD19-depleted stem cell transplant. The CDR3 coding sequence is TGTGCCAGCAGCCAAGATTTAGGGGGCTACCCAGATACGCAGTATTTT. It specifies CASSQDLGGYPDTQYF. The full variable domain, completed using reference TRBV14 and TRBJ2-3, is EAGVTQFPSHSVIEKGQTVTLRCDPISGHDNLYWYRRVMGKEIKFLLHFVKESKQDESGMPNNRFLAERTGGTYSTLKVQPAELEDSGVYFCASSQDLGGYPDTQYFGPGTRLTVL.